Described below is a single TCR beta chain sequence and its context. These data come from a study of patients and donors after allogeneic stem cell transplantation. TCRdb called the RT-PCR reads again in MiXCR, with one record for every CDR3 protein. The table lists about 960,000 distinct CDR3 sequences, roughly 18% of them singletons, with 6% in the top ten. Sequenced input: blood, either unsorted or a sorted T cell fraction (not recorded which). This TCR came from a human donor who was either an allogeneic HSCT recipient or a stem cell or donor lymphocyte infusion donor (not recorded which). It is not recorded whose cells these are; they may come from a transplant donor.

As DNA, the CDR3 is TGCGCCAGCAGGTCCGAGGGGGAAACCTACGAGCAGTACTTC. Translated: CASRSEGETYEQYF. The chain has TRBV5-1 and TRBJ2-7, with D tentatively TRBD1 (6 bases). CDR1 is SGHRS, CDR2 YFSETQ, per germline. Trimming pared 5 bases from V and 2 bases from J, leaving 14 bases between. The CDR3 runs 14 residues.